This T cell receptor (beta chain) stems from a study of blood T cell repertoires in COVID-19 (dated by TCRdb to about 2020). Concerning the study at large: Collaborator samples came from the United States, Italy and Spain and covered acute and convalescent phases of COVID-19. The material from the prospective study consisted of cDNA or gDNA derived from T cells, B-cell-depleted T cells, or PBMCs. The dataset comprised deeply sampled blood TCRbeta repertoires from subjects exposed to, actively infected with, or recovered from COVID-19. The repertoires were released in a freely available public database meant as a resource for research on the immune response to SARS-CoV-2. Samples were obtained from the ongoing ImmuneRACE study (first 160 participants) and from 950 to 1,500 subjects provided by 6 global collaborators. Sample metadata almost always included a de-identified subject ID, COVID-19 status, age in years and sex. Where available, HLA class I and class II types were obtained from metadata supplied by the sample provider rather than from assay-based typing. Overall results and qualifications from the work: How much clinical and demographic metadata was included differed by source and by participant, and the metadata was provided uncurated.

TCRbeta CDR3 regions were amplified from genomic DNA by means of the immunoSEQ Assay, a bias-controlled multiplex PCR. On the authors' methods: The number of nucleated cells in each sample was estimated from the amplification of reference gene primers within the assay. Sequence reads were collapsed and filtered to measure the absolute abundance of every unique TCRbeta CDR3 rearrangement. For each sample, productive Simpson clonality was calculated as the square root of Simpson's diversity index across productive rearrangements. TCRdb stores this immuneACCESS table with in-frame sequences only. Part of the clones is absent; in the studies checked, under half of the shortfall reflects unresolved V genes, and no reason is known for the rest. That table furnishes V, J and clone size, whereas the DNA furnished D and trimming. A total of 200,000 to 250,000 clones appear in this sample, about 86% of them only once. Together, the top ten hold roughly 4% of the sample.

As to this clone: There is no known antigen for this receptor. No base quality values were provided; no much bigger clone lies one nucleotide off.

CDR1 is given as SNHLY and CDR2 as FYNNEI, both from the germline V gene. Counted from cysteine to phenylalanine, this CDR3 has 13 amino acids. Only the CDR3 portion is preserved as DNA: 39 bases, with reading frame beginning at the first base. Trimming leaves V shorter by 4 bases and J shorter by 6 bases, with the junction holding 2 bases beyond the gene matches. Participants in the prospective study were enrolled through a virtual design, were aged about 18 to 90 years, and lived in roughly 24 United States geographic areas. In the prospective study, cohorts were assigned on the basis of participant-reported clinical history obtained from a screening survey and a study questionnaire. Exposed participants had been in contact with someone with a PCR-confirmed or clinician-diagnosed COVID-19 case within 2 weeks of study entry. In the prospective study, mobile phlebotomists collected whole blood, serum and a nasopharyngeal or oropharyngeal swab from each participant. Over a roughly two-month period, participants in the prospective study had the option of providing additional blood draws and questionnaires. Blood samples from the prospective study were shipped frozen or at room temperature prior to DNA extraction.

Sequenced input: PBMCs or T cells enriched from blood (not recorded which). Rearrangement joined TRBV2 to TRBJ1-3, and 8 junction bases match TRBD1. This clonotype was sampled from a woman aged 25-40 years who had been exposed to COVID-19. The DNA sequence reads TGTGCCAGCAGTGGACAGGGGTTAAACACCATATATTTT. This yields the protein CASSGQGLNTIYF.